This T cell receptor (beta chain) was recovered during a study of cytomegalovirus exposure and HLA in healthy donors. Study information: Among the roughly 400 genotyped donors, 81% were placed in the Caucasian-associated ancestry cluster. Study-level points and caveats: Associated with cytomegalovirus, according to the listing, were around 160 TCR beta chains.

With regard to this clone: Antigen unknown.

13 Jbeta primers and 60 Vbeta primers were used for the PCR. Clones were read by immunoSEQ multiplex PCR, and TCRdb kept only the in-frame ones, dropping some. The sample lists more than 60,000 clones; around 77% were seen once. Losses at the gene ends were 11 bases for V and 3 bases for J; bases not matched to a gene: 9. CDR1 is MGHDK and CDR2 is SYGVNS in the germline V gene. There are 14 residues in the CDR3. The sequenced sample was PBMCs. This chain links TRBV25-1 with TRBJ2-1; 8 positions agree with TRBD2. The TCR was taken from a woman under 40 in good health and CMV-seronegative. For the CDR3, the DNA is TGTGCCTACTCAATCAGCGGGGGCTACAATGAGCAGTTCTTC. Protein sequence: CAYSISGGYNEQFF.